The clone carrying this T cell receptor (beta chain) showed up just a few times. With a duration under 2 months, the hyperthyroidism was newly diagnosed in patients aged 18 to 65. This specimen comes from a study of T cells in Graves' hyperthyroidism and ophthalmopathy. Germline assignment: CDR1 MDHEN and CDR2 SYDVKM. Trimming left V 3 bases short and J 4 bases short, with 10 bases between. This CDR3 region has 14 residues. Amplified TCR beta CDR3 regions derived from RNA transcripts. HTBI primers were the set used in a first-round RT-PCR of the TCR CDR3. TCRdb ran MiXCR on the multiplex PCR reads and lists one entry per CDR3 protein. The top ten clones hold less than 6% of a sample with nearly 600,000 distinct CDR3 sequences, about 15% of them seen once.

The source of this sequence is a woman aged 30 to 39 with Graves' hyperthyroidism that later progressed to Graves' ophthalmopathy. The chain joins TRBV28 to TRBJ2-1; D gene ambiguous. Sequenced input: blood. CDR3 coding DNA: TGTGCCAGCAGTTTGCGAAGTTTGTACAATGAGCAGTTCTTC. Its translation: CASSLRSLYNEQFF.